These 27 T cell receptor beta chains share one sample of origin, sequenced in a study of blood T cell repertoires in COVID-19. The assay was immunoSEQ multiplex PCR, and TCRdb's table has in-frame clones only and misses some. The sample has about 250,000 clones, 65% to 85% seen once. Sequencing was done on a sample of peripheral blood. These receptors originate from a woman aged 40 to 55 with active or convalescent COVID-19.

V gene TRBV28 combines with J gene TRBJ1-2, with D tentatively TRBD1 (5 bases). Trimming shortened V by 4 bases and J by 5 bases, and 23 bases separated the two germline ends. Germline loops: CDR1 MDHEN, CDR2 SYDVKM. The CDR3 is made up of 17 amino acids. The CDR3 here is CASSSDRVLMSSYGYTF. CDR3 nucleotides: TGTGCCAGCAGTTCCGACAGAGTCCTTATGAGCTCTTATGGCTACACCTTC.

This clone is a singleton in its sample. This chain connects TRBV7-3 to TRBJ1-1, with D possibly being TRBD1 (6 bases). V lost 1 base, J lost 4 bases, and 10 bases lay in between. Germline V gives CDR1 SGHTA, CDR2 FQGTGA. The CDR3 loop spans 14 amino acids. Here the CDR3 DNA reads TGTGCCAGCAGCTTAAATGGGGGCTTCACTGAAGCTTTCTTT. It encodes CASSLNGGFTEAFF.

The CDR3 DNA follows: TGTGCCAGCAGCCTAGGGGTGACCCAGCCCCAGCATTTT. It translates to CASSLGVTQPQHF. The chain joins TRBV6-2 or TRBV6-3 to TRBJ1-5; TRBD1 might be the D (5 bases). In germline, CDR1 is MNHEY, CDR2 SVGEGT. V lost 6 bases, J lost 7 bases, and 13 bases lay in between. CDR3 length equals 13 residues.

This clone has a single count. The chain carries TRBV5-6 and TRBJ2-7; D gene uncertain. V dropped 0 bases and J dropped 0 bases, with 7 bases sitting between them. The CDR3 covers 14 residues. Per germline, CDR1 SGHDT and CDR2 YYEEEE. CDR3 sequence (DNA): TGTGCCAGCAGCTTGGAGGCAGGCTCCTACGAGCAGTACTTC. Translated: CASSLEAGSYEQYF.

This clone was recorded only once. Here the CDR3 reads CASSARVFSSGNTIYF. Here the CDR3 DNA reads TGTGCCAGCAGCGCTCGGGTTTTCAGCTCTGGAAACACCATATATTTT. The chain joins TRBV7-9 to TRBJ1-3; D uncertain. The germline V and J ends were trimmed by 5 bases and 0 bases, with 14 bases remaining between them. Looked up from germline, CDR1 is SEHNR and CDR2 is FQNEAQ (reference sequence). CDR3 length equals 16 residues.

V and J are TRBV6-5 and TRBJ1-6; D may be TRBD1 (6 bases). Germline V gene data show CDR1 as MNHEY and CDR2 as SVGAGI. Trimming cost V 5 bases and J 14 bases, with 19 bases left between them. This CDR3 spans 14 amino acids. CDR3 sequence reads: CASSKGRDIISLHF. The CDR3 region has the DNA TGTGCCAGCAGTAAGGGCAGGGACATCATTTCCCTCCACTTT.

This clone occurred once. This chain uses TRBV2 with TRBJ1-2; maybe TRBD1 (5 bases). Germline assignment: CDR1 SNHLY and CDR2 FYNNEI. This CDR3 has 14 amino acids. V gave up 4 bases and J gave up 3 bases, with 12 bases separating them. In DNA, the CDR3 is TGTGCCAGCAGTGTTCAGGGCGGAGACTATGGCTACACCTTC. Its translation: CASSVQGGDYGYTF.

The chain recombines TRBV11-3 with TRBJ2-1; TRBD2 is a possible D gene (5 bases). The CDR3 is made up of 16 amino acids. Trimming took 1 base from V and 0 from J, leaving 10 bases between them. CDR1 SGHNT and CDR2 YENEEA come from the germline V gene. The CDR3 here is CASSLVGGGSYNEQFF. The CDR3 DNA is TGTGCCAGCAGCTTAGTAGGAGGCGGCTCCTACAATGAGCAGTTCTTC.

Of note for this clone: One end of the junction fails to match germline, which may point to a read error. CDR3 bases: TGTGCCTGGAGTTTAGAGACATCCCCCTATTTC. Its protein is CAWSLETSPYF. The V gene is TRBV30, the J gene TRBJ1-2; D gene ambiguous. The CDR3 length is 11 residues. Per the germline V gene, CDR1 is GTSNPN and CDR2 is SVGIG (reference sequence).

The rearrangement joins TRBV28 to TRBJ1-2; D remains unclear. Trimming took off 2 bases at V and 8 bases at J, with 12 bases between the two ends. The germline CDR1 and CDR2 sequences are MDHEN and SYDVKM. The CDR3 is 13 amino acids. The CDR3 DNA reads as TGTGCCAGCAGTTTAGGTAGTTCGCGAGGCTACACCTTC. Residues: CASSLGSSRGYTF.

The chain combines TRBV19 with TRBJ1-1; TRBD1 is a possible D gene (6 bases). This CDR3 is 15 amino acids long. The germline gives CDR1 LNHDA, CDR2 SQIVND (reference sequence). V lost 1 base to trimming and J lost 5 bases, with 14 bases between them. The CDR3: CASSIVGQGSTEAFF. Written as DNA, the CDR3 is TGTGCCAGTAGTATAGTCGGCCAGGGGAGTACTGAAGCTTTCTTT. Based on the CDR3 plus reference TRBV19 and TRBJ1-1, the full variable domain is DGGITQSPKYLFRKEGQNVTLSCEQNLNHDAMYWYRQDPGQGLRLIYYSQIVNDFQKGDIAEGYSVSREKKESFPLTVTSAQKNPTAFYLCASSIVGQGSTEAFFGQGTRLTVV.

This sequence joins TRBV11-2 and TRBJ2-7, with D perhaps matching TRBD1 (5 bases). The CDR3 has 12 residues. Germline lookup yields CDR1 SGHAT and CDR2 FQNNGV. The V gene lost 2 bases and the J gene lost 7 bases, with 9 bases spanning the gap. The CDR3 here is CASSLPGWEQYF. For the CDR3, the DNA is TGTGCCAGCAGCTTACCAGGGTGGGAGCAGTACTTC.

There are many counts of this clone. The chain joins TRBV4-1 to TRBJ1-5; D call uncertain. The CDR3 is 16 amino acids. CDR1 and CDR2 (germline): MGHRA, YSYEKL. With 2 bases removed from V and 3 bases from J, the gap between germline ends came to 14 bases. CDR3 loop: CASSQPSTPVNQPQHF. DNA for the CDR3: TGCGCCAGCAGCCAACCCTCAACACCCGTCAATCAGCCCCAGCATTTT.

V and J are TRBV7-9 and TRBJ2-2; D is unclear. The V and J ends lost 1 base and 1 base respectively, with 4 bases between them. In germline, CDR1 is SEHNR, CDR2 FQNEAQ (reference sequence). This CDR3 contains 14 residues. This chain's CDR3 is CASSLDLNTGELFF. The CDR3 nucleotides read TGTGCCAGCAGCTTAGATCTGAACACCGGGGAGCTGTTTTTT.

The gene calls are TRBV7-8 and TRBJ2-1; 10 nucleotides align to TRBD1. Germline V gene lookup returns CDR1 SGHVS and CDR2 FQNEAQ. The CDR3 sequence is 16 residues long. Trimming took 4 bases from V and 8 from J; bases not matched to a gene: 11. This CDR3 reads CASSSSGTGETDEQFF. As DNA, the CDR3 is TGTGCCAGCAGCTCCTCCGGGACAGGGGAGACGGATGAGCAGTTCTTC.

V usage is TRBV5-1 and J usage is TRBJ1-2, with D tentatively TRBD1 (6 bases). The V end lost 6 bases, the J end lost 4 bases, and 25 bases lay between the germline ends. The germline V gene has CDR1 SGHRS and CDR2 YFSETQ. The CDR3 is 17 residues long. The CDR3 sequence: CASTRRGAGEGPYGYTF. For the CDR3, the DNA is TGCGCCAGCACAAGGAGGGGTGCAGGGGAGGGCCCCTATGGCTACACCTTC. The full variable domain, its missing parts supplied by reference TRBV5-1 and TRBJ1-2, is KAGVTQTPRYLIKTRGQQVTLSCSPISGHRSVSWYQQTPGQGLQFLFEYFSETQRNKGNFPGRFSGRQFSNSRSEMNVSTLELGDSALYLCASTRRGAGEGPYGYTFGSGTRLTVV.

V and J are TRBV30 and TRBJ2-1, with 12 bases aligning to TRBD2. Germline assignment: CDR1 GTSNPN and CDR2 SVGIG (reference sequence). V lost 4 bases, J lost 9 bases, and 4 bases stayed unmatched. This CDR3 region has 13 residues. In nucleotides, the CDR3 is TGTGCCTGGACCGGACTAGCGGGGAGTGAGCAGTTCTTC. Residues: CAWTGLAGSEQFF.

This chain connects TRBV6-5 to TRBJ1-5; 9 bases fit TRBD1. Looked up from germline, CDR1 is MNHEY and CDR2 is SVGAGI. The CDR3 sequence is 15 residues long. Trimming cost V 7 bases and J 3 bases; bases outside gene matches: 7. The CDR3 reads CASIPDRGYNQPQHF. DNA for the CDR3: TGTGCCAGCATCCCCGACAGGGGGTACAATCAGCCCCAGCATTTT.

This clone was seen once. The chain links TRBV11-2 to TRBJ1-2; the match to TRBD1 covers 9 bases. Germline-derived CDR1 and CDR2 are SGHAT and FQNNGV. V was clipped by 5 bases and J by 3 bases; unmatched bases: 7. The CDR3 contains 15 residues. CDR3 protein: CASSARTGAYYGYTF. The CDR3 DNA is TGTGCCAGCAGCGCCCGGACAGGGGCGTACTATGGCTACACCTTC. Supplemented by reference TRBV11-2 and TRBJ1-2, the full variable domain reads EAGVAQSPRYKIIEKRQSVAFWCNPISGHATLYWYQQILGQGPKLLIQFQNNGVVDDSQLPKDRFSAERLKGVDSTLKIQPAKLEDSAVYLCASSARTGAYYGYTFGSGTRLTVV.

The gene calls are TRBV11-3 and TRBJ1-1, with TRBD1 as a possible D gene (5 bases). V gave up 4 bases and J gave up 3 bases, with 9 bases separating them. The germline CDR1 and CDR2 sequences are SGHNT and YENEEA. The CDR3 runs 13 residues. The CDR3 DNA reads TGTGCCAGCAGCTCCGGAGGGGACACTGAAGCTTTCTTT. It translates to CASSSGGDTEAFF.

The rearrangement joins TRBV19 to TRBJ1-6, with D perhaps matching TRBD1 (5 bases). The germline V gene has CDR1 LNHDA and CDR2 SQIVND (reference sequence). This CDR3 is built from 13 residues. Trimming cost V 7 bases and J 13 bases, with 17 bases left between them. CDR3 sequence reads: CASMGGDAAPLHF. As DNA, the CDR3 is TGTGCCAGTATGGGAGGGGACGCGGCTCCCCTCCACTTT.

The rearrangement links TRBV27 to TRBJ2-3; 8 bases are a match to TRBD2. This CDR3 comprises 17 residues. Germline trimming cut 5 bases from V and 2 bases from J; bases unmatched to any gene: 12. Germline CDR1 and CDR2: MNHEY and SMNVEV (reference sequence). CDR3 amino acids: CASSPLSTGGITDTQYF. The DNA for the CDR3 is TGTGCCAGCAGTCCCCTCTCTACGGGGGGGATCACAGATACGCAGTATTTT.

About this clone itself: Other DNA sequences from this sample encode an identical CDR3 as well. This chain joins TRBV5-1 and TRBJ2-3; 10 bases match TRBD2. The CDR3 is made up of 15 amino acids. Per germline, CDR1 SGHRS and CDR2 YFSETQ. The V gene end was trimmed by 0 bases and the J gene end by 4 bases; junction bases not matched to a gene: 2. The CDR3 loop reads CASSLASGGSDTQYF. The CDR3 nucleotides read TGCGCCAGCAGCTTGGCTAGCGGGGGATCAGATACGCAGTATTTT.

This sequence joins TRBV5-8 and TRBJ1-3; tentative D call: TRBD1 (5 bases). The CDR3 totals 15 residues. Germline values: CDR1 SGHTS, CDR2 YDEGEE. Trimming removed 1 base from V and 0 bases from J, with 8 bases in between. The CDR3 DNA reads as TGTGCCAGCAGCTTGAGGGGACTCTCTGGAAACACCATATATTTT. Translation: CASSLRGLSGNTIYF.

The chain links TRBV5-1 to TRBJ1-5; D is perhaps TRBD1 (6 bases). The CDR3 is 13 amino acids. The germline CDR1 and CDR2 sequences are SGHRS and YFSETQ. V was trimmed by 0 bases and J by 7 bases, leaving 8 bases between them. CDR3 sequence: CASSLVGGQPQHF. CDR3 coding DNA: TGCGCCAGCAGCTTGGTTGGGGGCCAGCCCCAGCATTTT.

The gene calls are TRBV10-3 and TRBJ1-1; D not certain. The V end lost 4 bases, the J end lost 7 bases, and 10 bases lay between the germline ends. Germline values: CDR1 ENHRY, CDR2 SYGVKD. This CDR3 is 12 amino acids long. The CDR3 is CAISVRPGEAFF. The CDR3 nucleotides are TGTGCCATCAGTGTCAGGCCAGGTGAAGCTTTCTTT.

V and J are TRBV19 and TRBJ1-6; the D gene is possibly TRBD1 (5 bases). Trimming stripped 7 bases from V and 8 bases from J, with 12 bases between. Germline V CDR1 and CDR2: LNHDA, SQIVND (reference sequence). CDR3 length: 13 residues. The DNA of the CDR3 is TGTGCCAGTATGGGGGGATGGGATTCACCCCTCCACTTT. Translation: CASMGGWDSPLHF.